This T cell receptor (beta chain) was documented in a study of shared clonotypes between healthy human individuals. Study outcomes and limitations: Apart from blood, nothing was sampled; tissue repertoires likely differ. Clonotype sharing among donors was expected to depend on sequencing depth.

CDR3 size: 15 residues. Trimming left V 2 bases short and J 2 bases short, with 11 bases between. In germline, CDR1 is SGHAT, CDR2 FQDESV (reference sequence). Comment on this clone: Antigen: not known.

All the donors were Caucasian adults who lived in Nashville, Tennessee. Study processing details: ImmunoSEQ output held junction-only sequences without quality scores, so filtering differed. Assay: immunoSEQ multiplex PCR; the TCRdb copy retains only in-frame clones and omits some. The DNA gave D and trimming, while V, J and clone size come from that table. The table shows about 92,000 clones, with roughly half occurring only once. This clonotype originated in a middle-aged woman in good health. Some clones in this sample may be carry-over from other donors' samples. The chain carries TRBV11-1 and TRBJ2-3, with a possible D match to TRBD1 (5 bases). The sequencing sample was made of PBMCs. In DNA form, the CDR3 reads TGTGCCAGCAGCTTATCAGGGCACCTCACAGATACGCAGTATTTT. Translating it yields CASSLSGHLTDTQYF.